The entry that follows covers one T cell receptor (beta chain) sequence. Its specificity is not known. The data stem from a study of chemoradiotherapy in HPV16-positive cancers. The wider study: Candidate HPV-specific clones and shared TCR motifs came from a couple of HPV16-positive patients. Study findings and constraints: Functional assays defining HPV-specific T cells used only a couple of HPV16-positive patients. Non-HPV-specific T cells did not expand in tumors during treatment, whereas candidate HPV-specific clones and E7-related motifs did.

CDR3 length equals 11 residues. Germline loops: CDR1 DFQATT, CDR2 SNEGSKA (reference sequence). V dropped 3 bases and J dropped 9 bases, with 11 bases sitting between them. Over chemoradiotherapy, repertoires were sampled more than once. Method: immunoSEQ multiplex PCR; TCRdb's copy keeps in-frame clones and lacks some. Among 4,000 to 5,500 clones listed, roughly 77% were seen once. J is TRBJ1-1 and V is TRBV20-1; no definite D call. The material was tumor tissue, obtained from a patient who underwent chemoradiotherapy. The source of this sequence is a human donor with HPV-associated anogenital cancer. This CDR3 is CSASPGLKAFF. The CDR3 DNA is TGCAGTGCTAGTCCGGGCCTTAAAGCTTTCTTT.